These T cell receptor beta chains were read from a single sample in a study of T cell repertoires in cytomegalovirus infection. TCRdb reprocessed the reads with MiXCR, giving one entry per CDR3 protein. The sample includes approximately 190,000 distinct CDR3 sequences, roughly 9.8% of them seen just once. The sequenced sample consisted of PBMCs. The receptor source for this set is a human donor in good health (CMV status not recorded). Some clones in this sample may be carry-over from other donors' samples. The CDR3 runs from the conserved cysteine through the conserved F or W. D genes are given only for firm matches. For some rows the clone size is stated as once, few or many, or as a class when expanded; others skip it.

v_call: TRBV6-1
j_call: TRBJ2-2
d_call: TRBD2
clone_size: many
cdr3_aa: CASETSGSFSGELFF
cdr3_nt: TGTGCCAGCGAAACTAGCGGGAGTTTTAGCGGGGAGCTGTTTTTT

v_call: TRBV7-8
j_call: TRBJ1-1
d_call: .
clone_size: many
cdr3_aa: CASSFSGETEAFF
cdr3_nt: TGTGCCAGCAGCTTTAGCGGGGAGACTGAAGCTTTCTTT

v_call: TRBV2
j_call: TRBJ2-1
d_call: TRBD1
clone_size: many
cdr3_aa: CASSGTGNNEQFF
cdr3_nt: TGTGCCAGCAGTGGGACAGGGAACAATGAGCAGTTCTTC

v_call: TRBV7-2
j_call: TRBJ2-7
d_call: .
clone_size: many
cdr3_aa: CASSPEGGGYEQYF
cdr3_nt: TGTGCCAGCAGCCCCGAGGGGGGAGGCTACGAGCAGTACTTC

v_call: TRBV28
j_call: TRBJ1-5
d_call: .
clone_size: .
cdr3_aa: CASRLTGIAQHF
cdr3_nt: TGTGCCAGCAGATTAACCGGGATAGCCCAGCATTTT

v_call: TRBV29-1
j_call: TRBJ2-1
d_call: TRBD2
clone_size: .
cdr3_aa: CSVGGFGLAPSEQFF
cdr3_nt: TGCAGCGTTGGGGGATTTGGACTAGCCCCGAGTGAGCAGTTCTTC

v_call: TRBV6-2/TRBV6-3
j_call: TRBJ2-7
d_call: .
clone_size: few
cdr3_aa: CASSLRDTPSYEQYF
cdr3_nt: TGTGCCAGCAGTCTCCGGGACACTCCTTCCTACGAGCAGTACTTC

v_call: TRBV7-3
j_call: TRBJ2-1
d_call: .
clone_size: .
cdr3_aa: CASSLMGSYNEQFF
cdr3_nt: TGTGCCAGCAGCTTAATGGGCAGTTACAATGAGCAGTTCTTC

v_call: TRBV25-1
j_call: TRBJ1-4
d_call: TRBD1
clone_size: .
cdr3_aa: CASSEAGGIGKLFF
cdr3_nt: TGTGCCAGCAGTGAGGCAGGGGGCATAGGAAAACTGTTTTTT

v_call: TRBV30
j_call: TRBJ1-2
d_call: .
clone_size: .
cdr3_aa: CAWWAASQDGYTF
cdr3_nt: TGTGCCTGGTGGGCAGCCTCACAGGATGGCTACACCTTC

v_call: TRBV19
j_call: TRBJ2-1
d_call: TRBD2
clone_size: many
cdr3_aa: CASSIGASGAGDEQFF
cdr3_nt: TGTGCCAGTAGTATAGGAGCTAGCGGGGCGGGGGATGAGCAGTTCTTC

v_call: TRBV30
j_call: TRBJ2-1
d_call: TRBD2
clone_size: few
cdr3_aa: CAWSMGLAGSYNEQFF
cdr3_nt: TGTGCCTGGAGTATGGGACTAGCGGGGTCCTACAATGAGCAGTTCTTC

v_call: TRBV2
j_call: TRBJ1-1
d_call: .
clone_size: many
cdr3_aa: CASSDTMNTEAFF
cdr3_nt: TGTGCCAGCAGTGACACCATGAACACTGAAGCTTTCTTT

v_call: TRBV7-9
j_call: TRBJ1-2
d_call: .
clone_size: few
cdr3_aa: CASSYGQLYGYTF
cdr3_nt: TGTGCCAGCAGTTACGGACAGCTCTATGGCTACACCTTC

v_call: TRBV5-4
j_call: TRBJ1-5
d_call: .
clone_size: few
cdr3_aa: CASSVRGQNQPQHF
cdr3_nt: TGTGCCAGCAGTGTGAGGGGTCAAAATCAGCCCCAGCATTTT

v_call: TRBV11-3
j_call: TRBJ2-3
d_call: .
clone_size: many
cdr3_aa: CASSYMYTDTQYF
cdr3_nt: TGTGCCAGCAGTTATATGTACACAGATACGCAGTATTTT

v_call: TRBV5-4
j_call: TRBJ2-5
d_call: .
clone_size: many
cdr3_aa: CASSYEAETQYF
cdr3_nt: TGTGCCAGCAGCTACGAGGCGGAGACCCAGTACTTC

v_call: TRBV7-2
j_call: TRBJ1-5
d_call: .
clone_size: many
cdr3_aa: CASSPFQSPNQPQHF
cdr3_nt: TGTGCCAGCAGCCCGTTCCAGTCCCCCAATCAGCCCCAGCATTTT

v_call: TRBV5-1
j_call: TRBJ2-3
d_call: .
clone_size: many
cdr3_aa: CASSLSDRVGGTDTQYF
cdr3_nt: TGCGCCAGCAGCTTGAGCGACCGAGTCGGAGGCACAGATACGCAGTATTTT

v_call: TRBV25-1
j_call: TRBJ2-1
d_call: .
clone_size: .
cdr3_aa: CASSEGLASYNEQFF
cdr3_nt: TGTGCCAGCAGTGAAGGGCTAGCCTCATACAATGAGCAGTTCTTC

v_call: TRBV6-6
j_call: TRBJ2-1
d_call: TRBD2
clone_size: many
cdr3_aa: CASSYSMGTSGKNEQFF
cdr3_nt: TGTGCCAGCAGTTACTCGATGGGGACTAGCGGCAAGAATGAGCAGTTCTTC

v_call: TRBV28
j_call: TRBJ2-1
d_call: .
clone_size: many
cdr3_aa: CASSPRGAYNEQFF
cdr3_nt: TGTGCCAGCAGTCCCCGGGGAGCCTACAATGAGCAGTTCTTC

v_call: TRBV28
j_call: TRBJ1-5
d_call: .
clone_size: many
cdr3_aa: CASSLSFLKSNQPQHF
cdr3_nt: TGTGCCAGCAGTTTATCATTTCTGAAAAGCAATCAGCCCCAGCATTTT

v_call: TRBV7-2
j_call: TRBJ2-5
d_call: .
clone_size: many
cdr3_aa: CASSIQRGETQYF
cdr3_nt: TGTGCCAGCAGCATCCAGAGAGGAGAGACCCAGTACTTC

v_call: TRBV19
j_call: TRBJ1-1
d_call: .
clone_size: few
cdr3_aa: CASSIKAMGAVTEAFF
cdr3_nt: TGTGCCAGTAGTATAAAGGCTATGGGGGCTGTGACTGAAGCTTTCTTT

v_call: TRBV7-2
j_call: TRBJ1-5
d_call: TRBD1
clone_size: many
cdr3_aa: CASSLQGAVNQPQHF
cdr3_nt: TGTGCCAGCAGCTTACAGGGGGCGGTCAATCAGCCCCAGCATTTT

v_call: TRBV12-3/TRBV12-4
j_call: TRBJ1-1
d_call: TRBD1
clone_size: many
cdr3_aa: CASSGQGRTEAFF
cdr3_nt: TGTGCCAGCAGCGGACAGGGCCGAACTGAAGCTTTCTTT

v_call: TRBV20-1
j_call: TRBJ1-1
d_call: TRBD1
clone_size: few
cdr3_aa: CSPGQGSWGTEAFF
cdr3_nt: TGCAGTCCGGGACAGGGGAGCTGGGGGACTGAAGCTTTCTTT